The entry below gives a single TCR beta chain sequence along with its context. These data are taken from a study of blood T cells in healthy people across ages. Sample-barcoded 5' priming and a J-beta primer mix drove a second PCR of about 7 to 11 cycles. One entry per CDR3 protein results from TCRdb running MiXCR on the 5' RACE reads. The table includes fewer than 900,000 distinct CDR3 sequences, over 45% detected once. Germline lookup yields CDR1 SEHNR and CDR2 FQNEAQ (reference sequence). The CDR3 is 16 amino acids. Trimming removed 4 bases at V and 4 bases at J, with 17 bases between. Sequencing was done on a sample of blood. The source of this sequence is a woman between 55 and 75 years old in good health. The V call is TRBV7-9, the J call TRBJ2-1; D is perhaps TRBD2 (6 bases). The CDR3 loop is CASSSTSSTLYNEQFF. CDR3 DNA sequence: TGTGCCAGCAGCTCTACTAGCTCTACCCTTTACAATGAGCAGTTCTTC.